This TCR beta chain came from a study of T cells after yellow fever vaccination. Points from the study as a whole: The booster response re-showed most primary clones: roughly 97% CD4, around 85% CD8.

Using its own MiXCR run on the 5' RACE reads, TCRdb lists one record per CDR3 protein. The sample gives over 250,000 distinct CDR3 sequences, roughly 4.3% of which show up once; roughly 24% is in the top ten. Deletions cut 0 bases from V and 7 bases from J, with 9 bases between. The CDR3 runs to 14 residues. Per germline, CDR1 MNHEY and CDR2 SMNVEV (reference sequence). About this clonotype itself: Its antigen is unidentified.

The rearrangement uses TRBV27 and TRBJ1-4; possible D gene TRBD1, 5 bases. This clonotype was sampled from a young man who received the YFV17D yellow fever vaccine. Sample: PBMCs, taken 5 days after the yellow fever booster vaccination. CDR3 sequence (DNA): TGTGCCAGCAGTTTATCGCTGGGGGGTGAAAAACTGTTTTTT. Amino acids: CASSLSLGGEKLFF.